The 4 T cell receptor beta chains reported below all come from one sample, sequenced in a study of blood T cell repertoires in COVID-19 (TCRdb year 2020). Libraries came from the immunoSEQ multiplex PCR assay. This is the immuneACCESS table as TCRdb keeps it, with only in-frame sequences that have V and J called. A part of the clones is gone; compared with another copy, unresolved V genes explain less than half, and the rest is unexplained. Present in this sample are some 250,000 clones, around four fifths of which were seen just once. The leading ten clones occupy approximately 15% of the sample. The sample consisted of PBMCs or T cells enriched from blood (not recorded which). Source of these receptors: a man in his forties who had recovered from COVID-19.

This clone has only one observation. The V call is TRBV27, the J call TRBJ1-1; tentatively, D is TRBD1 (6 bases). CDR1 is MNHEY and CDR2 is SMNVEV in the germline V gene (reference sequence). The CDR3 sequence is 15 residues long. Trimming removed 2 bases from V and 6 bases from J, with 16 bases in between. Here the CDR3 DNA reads TGTGCCAGCAGTTTAAACTCCAACAGGGTCGCTGAAGCTTTCTTT. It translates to CASSLNSNRVAEAFF.

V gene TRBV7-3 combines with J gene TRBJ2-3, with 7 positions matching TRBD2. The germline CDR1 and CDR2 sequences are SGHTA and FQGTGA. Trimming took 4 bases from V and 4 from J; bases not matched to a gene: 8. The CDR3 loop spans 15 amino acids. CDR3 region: CASSSRGGGADTQYF. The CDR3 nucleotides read TGTGCCAGCAGCTCCCGCGGGGGAGGCGCAGATACGCAGTATTTT. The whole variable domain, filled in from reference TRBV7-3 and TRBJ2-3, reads GAGVSQTPSNKVTEKGKYVELRCDPISGHTALYWYRQSLGQGPEFLIYFQGTGAADDSGLPNDRFFAVRPEGSVSTLKIQRTERGDSAVYLCASSSRGGGADTQYFGPGTRLTVL.

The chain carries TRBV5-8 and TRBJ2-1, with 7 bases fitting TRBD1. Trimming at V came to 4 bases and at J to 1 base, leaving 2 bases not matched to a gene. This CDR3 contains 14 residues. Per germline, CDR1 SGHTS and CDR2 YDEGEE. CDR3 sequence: CASSPGGSYNEQFF. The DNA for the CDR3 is TGTGCCAGCAGCCCAGGGGGTTCCTACAATGAGCAGTTCTTC.

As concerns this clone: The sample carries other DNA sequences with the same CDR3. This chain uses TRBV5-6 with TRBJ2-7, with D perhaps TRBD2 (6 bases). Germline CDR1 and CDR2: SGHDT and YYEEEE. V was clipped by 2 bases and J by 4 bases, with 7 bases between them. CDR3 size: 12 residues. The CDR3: CASSLRGYEQYF. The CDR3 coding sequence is TGTGCCAGCAGCTTACGGGGGTACGAGCAGTACTTC. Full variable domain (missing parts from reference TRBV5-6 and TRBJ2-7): DAGVTQSPTHLIKTRGQQVTLRCSPKSGHDTVSWYQQALGQGPQFIFQYYEEEERQRGNFPDRFSGHQFPNYSSELNVNALLLGDSALYLCASSLRGYEQYFGPGTRLTVT.